The 16 T cell receptor beta chains below come from one sample, sequenced in a study of liver allograft versus peripheral blood T cells. Whole-study context: T cell receptor repertoires in transplanted livers were compared with those in recipients' peripheral blood.

From the reads, TCRdb called clonotypes with MiXCR, one entry per CDR3 protein. The top ten clones hold approximately 49% of a sample with about 6,300 distinct CDR3 sequences, more than 15% of them seen once. These receptors originate from a human patient who had a liver transplant. Some of the T cells might come from the graft donor.

V gene TRBV4-1 combines with J gene TRBJ2-1; 7 positions agree with TRBD2. CDR3 length: 16 amino acids. Germline CDR1 MGHRA, CDR2 YSYEKL. The trim removed 3 bases at V and 4 bases at J, leaving 9 bases unmatched. This CDR3 reads CASSQETSDPYNEQFF. CDR3 sequence (DNA): TGCGCCAGCAGCCAGGAAACTAGCGACCCGTACAATGAGCAGTTCTTC.

In this sample, this clonotype is medium-sized (0.01 to 0.1%). V gene TRBV16 combines with J gene TRBJ2-1; maybe TRBD2 (6 bases). Trimming shortened V by 3 bases and J by 0 bases, and 9 bases separated the two germline ends. Germline CDR1 KGHSY, CDR2 FQNENV. The CDR3 has 15 residues. The CDR3 region is CASSHLGSSYNEQFF. CDR3 in DNA: TGTGCCAGCAGCCACCTCGGGAGCTCCTACAATGAGCAGTTCTTC.

V is TRBV27 and J is TRBJ1-2; D might be TRBD1 (6 bases). CDR1 is MNHEY, CDR2 SMNVEV, per germline (reference sequence). This CDR3 comprises 15 residues. V lost 2 bases and J 7 bases, leaving 17 bases between the germline ends. In nucleotides, the CDR3 is TGTGCCAGCAGTTTAGATACAGGGACCAGTGGTGGCTACACCTTC. Translating gives CASSLDTGTSGGYTF.

The genes are TRBV7-3 and TRBJ2-2; 12 bases are shared with TRBD1. After removal of 2 bases from V and 2 bases from J, the junction contained 3 bases not matched to a gene. Germline V gene lookup returns CDR1 SGHTA and CDR2 FQGTGA. The CDR3 consists of 17 residues. Here the CDR3 reads CASSLAGQGANTGELFF. CDR3 in DNA: TGTGCCAGCAGCTTAGCGGGACAGGGGGCTAACACCGGGGAGCTGTTTTTT.

This clonotype was counted a few times. The genes are TRBV20-1 and TRBJ1-1, with a possible D match to TRBD1 (5 bases). The CDR3 sequence is 15 residues long. The V gene lost 1 base and the J gene lost 4 bases, with 16 bases spanning the gap. The germline gives CDR1 DFQATT, CDR2 SNEGSKA (reference sequence). The CDR3 nucleotides are TGCAGTGCTAGAGCTCCCCGGGGCGTTGGCACTGAAGCTTTCTTT. Translating it yields CSARAPRGVGTEAFF.

The chain recombines TRBV7-9 with TRBJ2-2, with D tentatively TRBD2 (6 bases). Trimming pared 1 base from V and 2 bases from J, leaving 11 bases between. This CDR3 has 16 residues. Germline V gene sequence: CDR1 SEHNR, CDR2 FQNEAQ (reference sequence). CDR3 loop: CASSLETSSNTGELFF. The CDR3, as DNA: TGTGCCAGCAGCTTAGAAACTAGCTCCAACACCGGGGAGCTGTTTTTT.

This clonotype was found a few times. This chain joins TRBV20-1 and TRBJ1-3; weak D call: TRBD1 (5 bases). The ends were cut back, 6 bases at V and 0 bases at J, with 18 bases in the middle. The CDR3 length is 16 residues. CDR1 DFQATT and CDR2 SNEGSKA come from the germline V gene (reference sequence). The CDR3 region is CSAAGHRSSSGNTIYF. The CDR3 DNA reads as TGCAGTGCCGCCGGCCACAGGTCCAGCTCTGGAAACACCATATATTTT.

This clonotype was seen ten or more times. The CDR3 nucleotides are TGTGCCTGGAGTGTAATGAGCGAGGGCTCCTACGAGCAGTACTTC. Translated: CAWSVMSEGSYEQYF. The chain joins TRBV30 to TRBJ2-7; possible D gene TRBD2, 5 bases. The CDR3 extends over 15 amino acids. V lost 0 bases and J 0 bases, leaving 12 bases between the germline ends. Germline CDR1 and CDR2: GTSNPN and SVGIG (reference sequence).

The J gene is TRBJ1-5, the V gene TRBV30; a weak D match, TRBD1 (6 bases). The CDR3 contains 14 residues. Germline lookup yields CDR1 GTSNPN and CDR2 SVGIG (reference sequence). V lost 4 bases, J lost 7 bases, and 17 bases lay in between. In DNA, the CDR3 is TGTGCCTGGACCGCTTCAGGGGCGAACCAGCCCCAGCATTTT. This translates into CAWTASGANQPQHF.

CDR3 DNA sequence: TGTGCCAGCAGTCCAGACAGTCAGCCCCAGCATTTT. Amino acids: CASSPDSQPQHF. This sequence joins TRBV2 and TRBJ1-5, with D maybe TRBD1 (5 bases). Trimming pared 5 bases from V and 6 bases from J, leaving 8 bases between. The CDR3 runs 12 residues. CDR1 is SNHLY and CDR2 is FYNNEI in the germline V gene.

With regard to this clonotype: A single base separates this from a much larger clone, so it may be a read error. V usage is TRBV6-6 and J usage is TRBJ2-2; 9 positions agree with TRBD1. The CDR3 extends over 16 amino acids. CDR1 MNHNY and CDR2 SVGAGI come from the germline V gene (reference sequence). The CDR3 region has the DNA TGTGCCAGCAGTTACGCGACAGGGGGGGACACCGGGGAGCTGTCTTTT. Translated, it gives CASSYATGGDTGELSF.

This chain links TRBV12-5 with TRBJ1-5; 7 positions agree with TRBD1. Germline-derived CDR1 and CDR2 are LGHNT and FRNRAP. This CDR3 is 14 amino acids long. With 6 bases clipped from V and 3 bases from J, the junction kept 5 bases outside the gene matches. The CDR3 reads CASGPGTVNQPQHF. The DNA of the CDR3 is TGTGCTAGTGGCCCCGGGACAGTCAATCAGCCCCAGCATTTT.

This chain connects TRBV5-4 to TRBJ2-7, with D perhaps matching TRBD1 (6 bases). The V gene lost 2 bases and the J gene lost 2 bases, with 8 bases spanning the gap. This CDR3 spans 13 amino acids. Germline V gene lookup returns CDR1 SGHNT and CDR2 YYREEE (reference sequence). The CDR3 bases are TGTGCCAGCAGCTTCGGACAGACCTACGAGCAGTACTTC. Translation gives CASSFGQTYEQYF. Full variable domain (rest looked up from reference TRBV5-4 and TRBJ2-7): ETGVTQSPTHLIKTRGQQVTLRCSSQSGHNTVSWYQQALGQGPQFIFQYYREEENGRGNFPPRFSGLQFPNYSSELNVNALELDDSALYLCASSFGQTYEQYFGPGTRLTVT.

Judged by abundance, this clonotype is medium-sized. The J gene is TRBJ2-1, the V gene TRBV6-1; possibly TRBD1 for D (5 bases). The CDR3 sequence is 17 residues long. The ends were cut back, 6 bases at V and 0 bases at J, with 18 bases in the middle. Germline CDR1 and CDR2: MNHNS and SASEGT. This CDR3 is CASRIGTGSLSYNEQFF. In DNA form, the CDR3 reads TGTGCCAGCAGGATAGGCACAGGCTCCCTCTCCTACAATGAGCAGTTCTTC.

This clonotype was seen a handful of times. In DNA form, the CDR3 reads TGTGCCAGCAGTCCGTCGTTTCGGGTGACAGGGGCACCGAACACTGAAGCTTTCTTT. As protein: CASSPSFRVTGAPNTEAFF. The chain carries TRBV6-1 and TRBJ1-1, with 8 bases lining up with TRBD1. Germline CDR1 is MNHNS and CDR2 is SASEGT. J lost 1 base, V lost 5 bases, and 18 bases had no gene match. This CDR3 region has 19 residues.

This clonotype is classed as medium-sized (0.01 to 0.1%). The V gene is TRBV15, the J gene TRBJ1-2, with no clear D. The germline V gene has CDR1 LNHNV and CDR2 YYDKDF (reference sequence). This CDR3 is built from 13 residues. V lost 6 bases and J lost 7, with 15 bases in between. The CDR3 coding sequence is TGTGCCACCAGTCTCGGGTTGAAGGGTGGCTACACCTTC. Residues: CATSLGLKGGYTF.